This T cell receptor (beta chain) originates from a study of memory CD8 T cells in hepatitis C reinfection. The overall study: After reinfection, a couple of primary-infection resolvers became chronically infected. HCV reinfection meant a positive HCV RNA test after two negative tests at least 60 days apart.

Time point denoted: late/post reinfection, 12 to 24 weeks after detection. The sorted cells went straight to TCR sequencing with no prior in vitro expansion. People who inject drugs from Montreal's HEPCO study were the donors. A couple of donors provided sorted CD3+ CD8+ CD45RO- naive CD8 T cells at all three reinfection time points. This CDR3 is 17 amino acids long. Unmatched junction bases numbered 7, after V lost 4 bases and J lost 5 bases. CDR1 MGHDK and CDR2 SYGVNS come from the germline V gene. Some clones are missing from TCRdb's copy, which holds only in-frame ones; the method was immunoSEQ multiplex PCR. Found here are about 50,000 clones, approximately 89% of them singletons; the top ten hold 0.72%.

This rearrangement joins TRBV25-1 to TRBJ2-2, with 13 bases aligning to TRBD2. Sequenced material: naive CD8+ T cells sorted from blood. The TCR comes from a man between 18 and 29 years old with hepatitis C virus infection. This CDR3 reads CASSASLGLAGTGELFF. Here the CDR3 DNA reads TGTGCCAGCAGTGCTAGCCTGGGACTAGCGGGGACCGGGGAGCTGTTTTTT. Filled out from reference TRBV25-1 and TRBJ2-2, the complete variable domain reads EADIYQTPRYLVIGTGKKITLECSQTMGHDKMYWYQQDPGMELHLIHYSYGVNSTEKGDLSSESTVSRIRTEHFPLTLESARPSHTSQYLCASSASLGLAGTGELFFGEGSRLTVL.